This TCR beta chain appears in the sequencing data of a study of cytomegalovirus exposure and HLA in healthy donors. General study points: Rarity held for most TCR sequences, but there were some public TCRs that occurred in many donors. The likely explanation for a cluster of highly shared sequence variants was sequencing artifact. The study labeled fewer than 200 TCR beta chains cytomegalovirus-associated. Among immune exposure information, only CMV serostatus was available.

A note on this clone: Its antigen is unknown.

Use of 60 Vbeta and 13 Jbeta primers characterized the PCR. Only in-frame clones appear in the TCRdb table, and some are missing; sequencing was by immunoSEQ multiplex PCR. The sample carries around 150,000 clones, under 90% recorded once. CDR1 MDHEN and CDR2 SYDVKM come from the germline V gene. J lost 3 bases, V lost 7 bases, and 9 bases had no gene match. The length of the CDR3 is 15 residues. Sequencing was done on a sample of PBMCs. The V and J genes are TRBV28 and TRBJ1-3; 7 bases match TRBD1. The clonotype comes from a man aged 25-45 years in good health and CMV-seronegative. CDR3 sequence reads: CASTLTGDLGNTIYF. Written as DNA, the CDR3 is TGTGCCAGCACCCTAACAGGGGATCTTGGAAACACCATATATTTT.